Listed here are 29 T cell receptor beta chains from one sample, sequenced in a study of beta chain features in type 1 diabetes. Expressed TCRB transcripts were sequenced because the entire RNA isolate underwent reverse transcription. Clones were read by immunoSEQ multiplex PCR, and TCRdb kept only the in-frame ones, dropping some. The table includes about 230,000 clones, 9.6% detected once. The sample comprised naive CD4+ T cells from blood. These receptors all come from a woman under 30 in good health.

This clone was recorded only once. The J gene is TRBJ1-6, the V gene TRBV9; D not certain. CDR3 size: 12 residues. Between the trimmed V and J ends, which lost 3 bases and 9 bases, there was a span of 7 bases. CDR1 SGDLS and CDR2 YYNGEE come from the germline V gene. The DNA for the CDR3 is TGTGCCAGCAGCGGAGTCGGTTCACCCCTCCACTTT. This translates into CASSGVGSPLHF. Together with reference TRBV9 and TRBJ1-6, the CDR3 gives the full variable domain: DSGVTQTPKHLITATGQRVTLRCSPRSGDLSVYWYQQSLDQGLQFLIQYYNGEERAKGNILERFSAQQFPDLHSELNLSSLELGDSALYFCASSGVGSPLHFGNGTRLTVT.

This chain links TRBV5-1 with TRBJ2-1, with 11 bases identical to TRBD1. Per germline, CDR1 SGHRS and CDR2 YFSETQ. J was trimmed by 8 bases and V by 4 bases; bases with no gene match: 8. There are 15 residues in the CDR3. CDR3 loop: CASSPGQGAQHEQFF. For the CDR3, the DNA is TGCGCCAGCAGCCCTGGACAGGGGGCACAACATGAGCAGTTCTTC.

This clone was picked up one time. J is TRBJ1-1 and V is TRBV6-5, with TRBD1 matching 7 bases. The V gene end was trimmed by 2 bases and the J gene end by 4 bases; junction bases not matched to a gene: 1. Germline V gives CDR1 MNHEY, CDR2 SVGAGI. The CDR3 runs to 13 residues. CDR3 amino acids: CASSYRQGTEAFF. DNA for the CDR3: TGTGCCAGCAGTTACAGACAGGGCACTGAAGCTTTCTTT.

The gene calls are TRBV4-2 and TRBJ2-7; TRBD1 is a possible D gene (5 bases). The V end lost 2 bases, the J end lost 9 bases, and 14 bases lay between the germline ends. The CDR3 covers 13 residues. Germline V gives CDR1 LGHNA, CDR2 YNFKEQ. CDR3 protein: CASSQHLSQAQYF. The CDR3 DNA reads TGTGCCAGCAGCCAACATCTCTCACAGGCGCAGTACTTC.

J is TRBJ2-5 and V is TRBV6-1, with D maybe TRBD2 (7 bases). The CDR3 is made up of 14 amino acids. CDR1 is MNHNS, CDR2 SASEGT, per germline. V was pared by 6 bases and J by 5 bases, with 16 bases between. CDR3 DNA: TGTGCCAGCAGGGGGGGGCAGAGAACGGAGACCCAGTACTTC. The encoded protein is CASRGGQRTETQYF.

This clone was counted between two and nine times. The chain carries TRBV5-4 and TRBJ2-1; possible D gene TRBD2, 7 bases. This CDR3 has 15 amino acids. Trimming stripped 2 bases from V and 10 bases from J, with 19 bases between. Germline V gene data show CDR1 as SGHNT and CDR2 as YYREEE (reference sequence). CDR3 protein: CASSFERGGMKEQFF. Here the CDR3 DNA reads TGTGCCAGCAGCTTTGAAAGGGGGGGGATGAAAGAGCAGTTCTTC.

This clone turned up a few times. The chain carries TRBV11-2 and TRBJ2-7; 8 bases map to TRBD2. CDR3 length equals 14 residues. V lost 8 bases and J lost 2; bases outside the gene matches: 8. CDR1 SGHAT and CDR2 FQNNGV come from the germline V gene. CDR3 DNA sequence: TGTGCCAGCCGAACCGTGGGACTAGCCTACGAGCAGTACTTC. Translation gives CASRTVGLAYEQYF. Full variable domain (outside the CDR3, taken from reference TRBV11-2 and TRBJ2-7): EAGVAQSPRYKIIEKRQSVAFWCNPISGHATLYWYQQILGQGPKLLIQFQNNGVVDDSQLPKDRFSAERLKGVDSTLKIQPAKLEDSAVYLCASRTVGLAYEQYFGPGTRLTVT.

The chain carries TRBV7-3 and TRBJ2-3; 8 nucleotides agree with TRBD2. Per the germline V gene, CDR1 is SGHTA and CDR2 is FQGTGA. This CDR3 is built from 19 residues. V shed 4 bases, J shed 2 bases, and the junction held 17 bases outside the gene matches. DNA of the CDR3: TGTGCCAGCAGCTCCTCCCCCCGCGGGGGGTTAGGTCCCACAGATACGCAGTATTTT. It specifies CASSSSPRGGLGPTDTQYF.

This clone occurred a few times. The J gene is TRBJ1-6, the V gene TRBV7-3; D perhaps matches TRBD1 (5 bases). V lost 0 bases and J lost 7, with 10 bases in between. This CDR3 region has 15 residues. The germline CDR1 and CDR2 sequences are SGHTA and FQGTGA. The CDR3 DNA sequence: TGTGCCAGCAGCTTAACGTTTGGGGGGAATTCACCCCTCCACTTT. As protein: CASSLTFGGNSPLHF. Complete variable domain (other parts from reference TRBV7-3 and TRBJ1-6): GAGVSQTPSNKVTEKGKYVELRCDPISGHTALYWYRQSLGQGPEFLIYFQGTGAADDSGLPNDRFFAVRPEGSVSTLKIQRTERGDSAVYLCASSLTFGGNSPLHFGNGTRLTVT.

This clone was observed a handful of times. The V call is TRBV6-5, the J call TRBJ2-1; D possibly corresponds to TRBD1 (6 bases). CDR1 and CDR2 from the germline V gene are MNHEY and SVGAGI. V lost 0 bases to trimming and J lost 6 bases, with 12 bases between them. CDR3 length equals 15 residues. The CDR3 region has the DNA TGTGCCAGCAGTTACTCAATGCAGGGGTCCAATGAGCAGTTCTTC. Protein product: CASSYSMQGSNEQFF.

The V gene is TRBV5-1, the J gene TRBJ1-2; TRBD1 matches 7 bases. Germline-derived CDR1 and CDR2 are SGHRS and YFSETQ. With 0 bases clipped from V and 8 bases from J, the junction kept 4 bases outside the gene matches. This CDR3 region has 13 residues. CDR3 protein: CASSLGQGGGYTF. For the CDR3, the DNA is TGCGCCAGCAGCTTGGGACAGGGCGGAGGCTACACCTTC. The full variable domain, its missing parts supplied by reference TRBV5-1 and TRBJ1-2, is KAGVTQTPRYLIKTRGQQVTLSCSPISGHRSVSWYQQTPGQGLQFLFEYFSETQRNKGNFPGRFSGRQFSNSRSEMNVSTLELGDSALYLCASSLGQGGGYTFGSGTRLTVV.

Only a few counts were recorded for this clone. The chain employs TRBV2 and TRBJ2-7, with D unresolved. This CDR3 has 12 residues. Per the germline V gene, CDR1 is SNHLY and CDR2 is FYNNEI. Trimming left V 6 bases short and J 2 bases short, with 8 bases between. CDR3 in DNA: TGTGCCAGCAGCAGCGTACCCTACGAGCAGTACTTC. Residues: CASSSVPYEQYF.

This clone was seen a handful of times. The rearrangement links TRBV7-2 to TRBJ2-2; TRBD1 might be the D (6 bases). CDR3 size: 15 residues. CDR1 SGHTA and CDR2 FQGNSA come from the germline V gene. V was pared by 5 bases and J by 4 bases, with 14 bases between. The CDR3 loop reads CASSPWTALTGELFF. CDR3 nucleotides: TGTGCCAGCAGCCCATGGACAGCCCTCACCGGGGAGCTGTTTTTT.

The chain couples TRBV5-6 to TRBJ1-5, with 9 bases that match TRBD1. Germline V gene sequence: CDR1 SGHDT, CDR2 YYEEEE. Trimming at V came to 4 bases and at J to 2 bases, leaving 4 bases not matched to a gene. The CDR3 extends over 15 amino acids. CDR3 in amino acids: CASSLWTGGNQPQHF. CDR3 nucleotide sequence: TGTGCCAGCAGCCTATGGACAGGGGGCAATCAGCCCCAGCATTTT.

This clone came up a few times. The rearrangement joins TRBV9 to TRBJ2-3; 8 bases map to TRBD2. The germline CDR1 and CDR2 sequences are SGDLS and YYNGEE. This CDR3 has 17 amino acids. Trimming cost V 0 bases and J 2 bases; bases outside gene matches: 8. The CDR3 is CASSVGWGGRNTDTQYF. The CDR3 DNA reads as TGTGCCAGCAGCGTAGGATGGGGCGGGAGGAACACAGATACGCAGTATTTT.

This clone was detected a few times. The chain is built from TRBV2 and TRBJ2-3; 15 bases match TRBD2. Germline-derived CDR1 and CDR2 are SNHLY and FYNNEI. The V gene end was trimmed by 0 bases and the J gene end by 0 bases; junction bases not matched to a gene: 4. The CDR3 sequence is 19 residues long. Here the CDR3 reads CASSEASGLAGGSTDTQYF. Written as DNA, the CDR3 is TGTGCCAGCAGTGAAGCATCAGGACTAGCGGGGGGGAGCACAGATACGCAGTATTTT.

This chain connects TRBV29-1 to TRBJ2-7; D is unclear. The CDR3 is made up of 12 amino acids. The V end lost 5 bases, the J end lost 5 bases, and 13 bases lay between the germline ends. Germline lookup yields CDR1 SQVTM and CDR2 ANQGSEA. As DNA, the CDR3 is TGCAGCGTTCAAACGGGTGCCGACGAGCAGTACTTC. This gives the protein CSVQTGADEQYF.

Points on this clone: The germline gene is not matched at one end of the junction; a read error may be the cause. V gene TRBV7-7 combines with J gene TRBJ2-5; TRBD2 agrees at 16 bases. Germline-derived CDR1 and CDR2 are SSHAT and FNYEAQ (reference sequence). The CDR3 runs 16 residues. The CDR3 sequence is CASSEGLAGGRETQYF. The CDR3 nucleotides read TGTGCTAGCAGCGAGGGACTAGCGGGGGGGCGAGAGACCCAGTACTTC.

This rearrangement joins TRBV7-2 to TRBJ2-7; 9 bases are a match to TRBD1. This CDR3 has 15 residues. Germline V gene data show CDR1 as SGHTA and CDR2 as FQGNSA. J was trimmed by 3 bases and V by 1 base; bases with no gene match: 4. The CDR3 loop reads CASSLGGQGGYEQYF. The CDR3 nucleotides are TGTGCCAGCAGCTTAGGGGGACAGGGCGGCTACGAGCAGTACTTC.

This clone came up a few times. This rearrangement joins TRBV10-3 to TRBJ2-1; 7 bases agree with TRBD2. Germline V lookup: CDR1 ENHRY, CDR2 SYGVKD. V shed 10 bases and J 1 base; nucleotides not matched to a gene: 7. The CDR3 contains 14 residues. For the CDR3, the DNA is TGTGCCACCCAGCAGCGGGATTCCTACAATGAGCAGTTCTTC. The encoded protein is CATQQRDSYNEQFF.

This chain joins TRBV7-8 and TRBJ1-2; perhaps TRBD1 as D (6 bases). This CDR3 comprises 15 residues. Trimming removed 5 bases from V and 4 bases from J, with 17 bases in between. CDR1 and CDR2 (germline): SGHVS, FQNEAQ. CDR3 DNA sequence: TGTGCCAGCAGCCCACAGGGACGCTCTACCTATGGCTACACCTTC. It is translated as CASSPQGRSTYGYTF. The variable domain in full, completed from reference TRBV7-8 and TRBJ1-2, reads GAGVSQSPRYKVAKRGQDVALRCDPISGHVSLFWYQQALGQGPEFLTYFQNEAQLDKSGLPSDRFFAERPEGSVSTLKIQRTQQEDSAVYLCASSPQGRSTYGYTFGSGTRLTVV.

The chain couples TRBV30 to TRBJ1-1; a weak D match, TRBD1 (6 bases). Germline V CDR1 and CDR2: GTSNPN, SVGIG (reference sequence). This CDR3 spans 15 amino acids. Trimming cost V 4 bases and J 0 bases, with 15 bases left between them. The chain's CDR3 is CAWTNRVGMNTEAFF. The CDR3 DNA is TGTGCCTGGACCAACAGGGTTGGCATGAACACTGAAGCTTTCTTT. Variable domain in full (rest from reference TRBV30 and TRBJ1-1): SQTIHQWPATLVQPVGSPLSLECTVEGTSNPNLYWYRQAAGRGLQLLFYSVGIGQISSEVPQNLSASRPQDRQFILSSKKLLLSDSGFYLCAWTNRVGMNTEAFFGQGTRLTVV.

The table lists this clone with a few counts. The CDR3 sequence is CASSLLAGNYNEQFF. The CDR3 DNA reads TGTGCCAGCAGCTTATTAGCGGGGAATTACAATGAGCAGTTCTTC. The rearrangement joins TRBV7-2 to TRBJ2-1; 8 bases are shared with TRBD2. The CDR3 is 15 residues long. Germline V gene data show CDR1 as SGHTA and CDR2 as FQGNSA. After removal of 2 bases from V and 4 bases from J, the junction contained 4 bases not matched to a gene. The full variable domain, its missing parts supplied by reference TRBV7-2 and TRBJ2-1, is GAGVSQSPSNKVTEKGKDVELRCDPISGHTALYWYRQSLGQGLEFLIYFQGNSAPDKSGLPSDRFSAERTGGSVSTLTIQRTQQEDSAVYLCASSLLAGNYNEQFFGPGTRLTVL.

This clone appeared a few times. The chain recombines TRBV5-6 with TRBJ1-2; 9 nucleotides line up with TRBD1. Unmatched junction bases numbered 11, after V lost 4 bases and J lost 7 bases. The CDR3 has 15 amino acids. CDR1 and CDR2 (germline): SGHDT, YYEEEE. Written as DNA, the CDR3 is TGTGCCAGCAGCGCAATGGACAGGGGATTTGCTGGCTACACCTTC. It is translated as CASSAMDRGFAGYTF.

This clone was counted only a few times. The V and J genes are TRBV5-4 and TRBJ2-5, with D unresolved. V lost 4 bases to trimming and J lost 3 bases, with 16 bases between them. In germline, CDR1 is SGHNT, CDR2 YYREEE (reference sequence). CDR3 length: 15 amino acids. The CDR3 loop is CASSPRVGVEETQYF. In DNA, the CDR3 is TGTGCCAGCAGCCCCCGGGTAGGCGTCGAAGAGACCCAGTACTTC.

The J gene is TRBJ2-7, the V gene TRBV19, with 7 positions matching TRBD1. The V gene end was trimmed by 5 bases and the J gene end by 2 bases; junction bases not matched to a gene: 9. This CDR3 spans 15 amino acids. The germline V gene encodes CDR1 LNHDA and CDR2 SQIVND (reference sequence). The CDR3 here is CASSRGGLGPYEQYF. CDR3 nucleotide sequence: TGTGCCAGTAGTCGAGGGGGCTTGGGGCCCTACGAGCAGTACTTC.

This clone was detected once. The V and J genes are TRBV7-9 and TRBJ2-5, with D hard to call. Trimming removed 5 bases at V and 7 bases at J, with 14 bases between. The germline gives CDR1 SEHNR, CDR2 FQNEAQ (reference sequence). This CDR3 region has 13 residues. Here the CDR3 reads CASSQDIPGTQYF. CDR3 sequence (DNA): TGTGCCAGCAGCCAAGATATTCCGGGGACCCAGTACTTC. Full variable domain (remainder filled in from reference TRBV7-9 and TRBJ2-5): DTGVSQNPRHKITKRGQNVTFRCDPISEHNRLYWYRQTLGQGPEFLTYFQNEAQLEKSRLLSDRFSAERPKGSFSTLEIQRTEQGDSAMYLCASSQDIPGTQYFGPGTRLLVL.

This clone was counted only a few times. DNA of the CDR3: TGTGCCAGCAGCCCCGGGACTAGCGGGAGGAGGGAGCTGTTTTTT. Residues: CASSPGTSGRRELFF. This sequence joins TRBV6-5 and TRBJ2-2, with 15 bases that match TRBD2. This CDR3 contains 15 residues. Germline loops: CDR1 MNHEY, CDR2 SVGAGI. After removal of 6 bases from V and 9 bases from J, the junction contained 5 bases not matched to a gene.

The table lists this clone with a few counts. The genes are TRBV5-1 and TRBJ2-1, with D hard to call. The V and J ends lost 1 base and 5 bases respectively, with 13 bases between them. Germline assignment: CDR1 SGHRS and CDR2 YFSETQ. This CDR3 comprises 15 residues. The CDR3: CASSLYSLSHNEQFF. CDR3 DNA: TGCGCCAGCAGCTTGTACTCCCTGTCTCACAATGAGCAGTTCTTC.